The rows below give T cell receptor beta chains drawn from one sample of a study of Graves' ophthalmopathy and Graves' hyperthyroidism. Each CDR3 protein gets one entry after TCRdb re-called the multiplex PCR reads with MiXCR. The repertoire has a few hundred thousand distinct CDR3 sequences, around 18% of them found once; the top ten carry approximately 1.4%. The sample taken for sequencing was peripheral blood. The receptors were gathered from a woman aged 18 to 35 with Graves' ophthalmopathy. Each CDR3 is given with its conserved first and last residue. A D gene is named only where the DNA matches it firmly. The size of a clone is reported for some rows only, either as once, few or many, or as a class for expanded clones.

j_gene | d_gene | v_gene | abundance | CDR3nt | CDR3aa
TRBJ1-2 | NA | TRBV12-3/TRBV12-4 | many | TGTGCCAGCTCTACCGGGACTCAGCTCTATGGCTACACCTTC | CASSTGTQLYGYTF
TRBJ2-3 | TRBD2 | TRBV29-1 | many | TGCAGCGTTGCAGCGGGGGTGCGAGATACGCAGTATTTT | CSVAAGVRDTQYF
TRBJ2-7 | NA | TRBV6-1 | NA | TGTGCCAGCGTCCACAGCCTTGAAATCTACGAGCAGTACTTC | CASVHSLEIYEQYF
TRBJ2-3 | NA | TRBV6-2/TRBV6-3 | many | TGTGCCAGCAGTTACCCCAGGGCAGATACGCAGTATTTT | CASSYPRADTQYF
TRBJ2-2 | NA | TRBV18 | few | TGTGCCAGCTCACCAGAAGCCGGGCTGTTTTTT | CASSPEAGLFF
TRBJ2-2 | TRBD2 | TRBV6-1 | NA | TGTGCCAGCAGATGGACTAGCGGGAGGGGCGGGGAGCTGTTTTTT | CASRWTSGRGGELFF
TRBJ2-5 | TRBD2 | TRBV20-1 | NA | TGCAGTGCAATAGCGGGAGTTGGAGAGACCCAGTACTTC | CSAIAGVGETQYF
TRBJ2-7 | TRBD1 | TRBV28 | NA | TGTGCCAGCAGCATACCGGGACAGGGAAAGCAGTACTTC | CASSIPGQGKQYF
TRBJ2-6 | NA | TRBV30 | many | TGTGCCTGGAGTGCCACAAGCTCTGGGGCCAACGTCCTGACTTTC | CAWSATSSGANVLTF
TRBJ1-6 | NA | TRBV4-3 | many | TGCGCCAGCAGCCACGTAAGACTGGGATATAATTCACCCCTCCACTTT | CASSHVRLGYNSPLHF
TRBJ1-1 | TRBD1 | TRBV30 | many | TGTGCCTGGAGTGTACCAGAGGGACAGGGGGACAAAGCTTTCTTT | CAWSVPEGQGDKAFF
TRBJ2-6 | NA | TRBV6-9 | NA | TGTGCCAGCACCTATTCTCTGGGGCCAGGAGAGACACTCCTCTCTGGGGCCAACGTCCTGACTTTC | CASTYSLGPGETLLSGANVLTF
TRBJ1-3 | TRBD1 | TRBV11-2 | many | TGTGCCAGCAGCTTAGGGGGACAGGGGATTTCTGGAAACACCATATATTTT | CASSLGGQGISGNTIYF
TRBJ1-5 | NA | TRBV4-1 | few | TGCGCCAGCAGCCAAGCGTTGGGGGCGGAATTCAATCAGCCCCAGCATTTT | CASSQALGAEFNQPQHF
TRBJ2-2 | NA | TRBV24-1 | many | TGTGCCACCAAGGGACACGCGAACACCGGGGAGCTGTTTTTT | CATKGHANTGELFF
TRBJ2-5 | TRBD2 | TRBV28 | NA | TGTGCCAGCAGTACGACCCTGACTAGCGGGGAGTACTTC | CASSTTLTSGEYF
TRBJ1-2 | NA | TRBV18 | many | TGTGCCAGCTCACCCCCCATGCAGTTTAACTATGGCTACACCTTC | CASSPPMQFNYGYTF
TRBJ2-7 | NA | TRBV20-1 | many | TGCAGTGCCGAGAGCAGGGAGAGCAACGAGCAGTACTTC | CSAESRESNEQYF
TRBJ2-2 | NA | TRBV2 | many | TGTGCCAGCAGTGAAAGTCAGGTCACCGGGGAGCTGTTTTTT | CASSESQVTGELFF
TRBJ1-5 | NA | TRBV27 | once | TGTGCCAGCGGGGCCTTTGAAAATCAGCCCCAGCATTTT | CASGAFENQPQHF
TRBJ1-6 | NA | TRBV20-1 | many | TGCAGTGCTAGAGAGTTCCGGAATAATCCACCCCTCCACTTT | CSAREFRNNPPLHF
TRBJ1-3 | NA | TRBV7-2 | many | TGTGCCAGCAGCCACCTAGGAATAACTGCTGGAAACACCATATATTTT | CASSHLGITAGNTIYF
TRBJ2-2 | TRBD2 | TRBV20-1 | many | TGCAGTGCTAGGAAGAGCGGGGGGGCGTTAACCGGGGAGCTGTTTTTT | CSARKSGGALTGELFF
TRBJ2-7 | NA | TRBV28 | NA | TGTGCCAGCAGTACCTCTAAGACTGGCTCGCGCTACGAGCAGTACTTC | CASSTSKTGSRYEQYF
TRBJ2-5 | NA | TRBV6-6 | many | TGTGCCAGCACCAAGAGCACAGGGAACCAAGAGACCCAGTACTTC | CASTKSTGNQETQYF
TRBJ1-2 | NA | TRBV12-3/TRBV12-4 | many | TGTGCCAGCAGTTTAGGAGACAGCCCCTCCGATGGCTACACCTTC | CASSLGDSPSDGYTF
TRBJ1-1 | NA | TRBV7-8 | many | TGTGCCAGCAGCCTCATTGCAGGGGACACTGAAGCTTTCTTT | CASSLIAGDTEAFF
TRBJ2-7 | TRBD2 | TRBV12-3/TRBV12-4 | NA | TGTGCCAGCAGTTCCGGGACTAGCGGTTACAACGAGCAGTACTTC | CASSSGTSGYNEQYF
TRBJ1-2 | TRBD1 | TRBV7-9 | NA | TGTGCCAGCAGCCTCATGGGACAGTACTATGGCTACACCTTC | CASSLMGQYYGYTF
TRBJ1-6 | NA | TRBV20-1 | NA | TGCAGTGCTAGACAGAACTCCTATAATTCACCCCTCCACTTT | CSARQNSYNSPLHF
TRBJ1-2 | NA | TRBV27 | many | TGTGCCAGCAGTTTGGTCTCCACTGGGAGGGGAGTCGACGGCTACACCTTC | CASSLVSTGRGVDGYTF
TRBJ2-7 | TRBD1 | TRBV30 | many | TGTGCCTGGAGTAAGGGACAGGCCTTCTACGAGCAGTACTTC | CAWSKGQAFYEQYF
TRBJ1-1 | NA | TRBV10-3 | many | TGTGCCATCAGTGAGTCGTCGCCTCCTGAAGCTTTCTTT | CAISESSPPEAFF
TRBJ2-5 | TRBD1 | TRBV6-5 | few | TGTGCCAGCAGTCCCGGGACAGGGACCCAGTACTTC | CASSPGTGTQYF
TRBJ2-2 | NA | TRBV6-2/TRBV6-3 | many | TGTGCCAGCAGTCCGCTTGGGTCAGAACAGGGGAACACCGGGGAGCTGTTTTTT | CASSPLGSEQGNTGELFF
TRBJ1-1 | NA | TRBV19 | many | TGTGCCAGTTTACAGGGCACTGAAGCTTTCTTT | CASLQGTEAFF
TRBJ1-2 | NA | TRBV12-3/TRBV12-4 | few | TGTGCCAGCAGTTTCGTCTATGGCTACACCTTC | CASSFVYGYTF
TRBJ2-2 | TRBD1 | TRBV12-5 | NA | TGTGCTAGTGCCCGTGAACATGGACAGGGGTACACCGGGGAGCTGTTTTTT | CASAREHGQGYTGELFF
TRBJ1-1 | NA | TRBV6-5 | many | TGTGCCAGCAGTTACGATGTGAAGAGCACTGAAGCTTTCTTT | CASSYDVKSTEAFF
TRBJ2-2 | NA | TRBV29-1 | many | TGCAGCGTTGAGTCCGGGACCGGGGAGCTGTTTTTT | CSVESGTGELFF
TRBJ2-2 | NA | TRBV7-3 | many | TGTGCCAGCAGCCCAGGAGTGGCCGGGGAGCTGTTTTTT | CASSPGVAGELFF
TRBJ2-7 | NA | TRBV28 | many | TGTGCCAGTAGGACCAGGGTTTACGAGCAGTACTTC | CASRTRVYEQYF
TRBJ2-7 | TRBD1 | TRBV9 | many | TGTGCCAGCAGCGCGGGACAGGAACAGTACTTC | CASSAGQEQYF
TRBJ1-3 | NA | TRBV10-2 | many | TGCGCCAGCAGTGACAGGGTATCTGGAAACACCATATATTTT | CASSDRVSGNTIYF
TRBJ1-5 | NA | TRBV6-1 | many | TGTGCCAGCAGTGAAGAAGGGAGTTATCAGCCCCAGCATTTT | CASSEEGSYQPQHF
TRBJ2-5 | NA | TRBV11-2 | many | TGTGCCAGCAGCCCCCTTGAGGCTGCGGGAAACGGAGAGACCCAGTACTTC | CASSPLEAAGNGETQYF